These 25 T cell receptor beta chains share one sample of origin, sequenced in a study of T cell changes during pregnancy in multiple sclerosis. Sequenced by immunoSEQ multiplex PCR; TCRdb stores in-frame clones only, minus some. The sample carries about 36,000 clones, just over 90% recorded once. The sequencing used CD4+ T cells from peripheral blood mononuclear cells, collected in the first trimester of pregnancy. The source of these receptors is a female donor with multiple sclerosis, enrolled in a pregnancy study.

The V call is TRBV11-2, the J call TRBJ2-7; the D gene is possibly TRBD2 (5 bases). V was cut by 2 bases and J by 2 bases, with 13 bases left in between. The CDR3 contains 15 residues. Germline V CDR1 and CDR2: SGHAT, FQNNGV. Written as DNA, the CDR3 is TGTGCCAGCAGCTTATTAAGCGGACCTACCTACGAGCAGTACTTC. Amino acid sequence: CASSLLSGPTYEQYF.

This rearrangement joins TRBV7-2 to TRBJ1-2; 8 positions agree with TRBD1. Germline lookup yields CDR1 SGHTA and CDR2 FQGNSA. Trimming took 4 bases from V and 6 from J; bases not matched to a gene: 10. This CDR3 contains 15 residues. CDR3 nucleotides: TGTGCCAGCAGCTCCCAAGGACAGGGAAATAATGGCTACACCTTC. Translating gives CASSSQGQGNNGYTF.

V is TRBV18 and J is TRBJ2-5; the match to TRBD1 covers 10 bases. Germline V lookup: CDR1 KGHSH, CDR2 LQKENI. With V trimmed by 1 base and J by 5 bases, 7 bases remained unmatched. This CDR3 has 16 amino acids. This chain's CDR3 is CASSPLRDRGRETQYF. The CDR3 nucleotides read TGTGCCAGCTCACCACTCCGGGACAGGGGACGGGAGACCCAGTACTTC.

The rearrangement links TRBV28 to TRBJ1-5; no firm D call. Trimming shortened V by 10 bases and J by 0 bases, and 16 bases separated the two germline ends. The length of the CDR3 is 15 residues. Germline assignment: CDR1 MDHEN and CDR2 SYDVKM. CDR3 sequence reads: CATIGGGISNQPQHF. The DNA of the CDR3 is TGTGCCACTATCGGAGGTGGGATTAGCAATCAGCCCCAGCATTTT.

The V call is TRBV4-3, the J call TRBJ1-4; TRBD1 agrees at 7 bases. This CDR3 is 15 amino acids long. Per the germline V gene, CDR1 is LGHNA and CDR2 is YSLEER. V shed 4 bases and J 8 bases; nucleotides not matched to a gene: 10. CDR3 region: CASSRNGQTGEKLFF. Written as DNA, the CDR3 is TGCGCCAGCAGCCGCAACGGGCAGACAGGGGAAAAACTGTTTTTT.

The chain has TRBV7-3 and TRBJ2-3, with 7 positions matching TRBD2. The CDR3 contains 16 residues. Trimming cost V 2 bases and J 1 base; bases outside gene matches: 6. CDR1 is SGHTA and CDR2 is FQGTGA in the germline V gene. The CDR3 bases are TGTGCCAGCAGCTTAGGGGGGGTCGGAGGCACAGATACGCAGTATTTT. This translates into CASSLGGVGGTDTQYF. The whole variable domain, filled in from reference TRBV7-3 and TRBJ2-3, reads GAGVSQTPSNKVTEKGKYVELRCDPISGHTALYWYRQSLGQGPEFLIYFQGTGAADDSGLPNDRFFAVRPEGSVSTLKIQRTERGDSAVYLCASSLGGVGGTDTQYFGPGTRLTVL.

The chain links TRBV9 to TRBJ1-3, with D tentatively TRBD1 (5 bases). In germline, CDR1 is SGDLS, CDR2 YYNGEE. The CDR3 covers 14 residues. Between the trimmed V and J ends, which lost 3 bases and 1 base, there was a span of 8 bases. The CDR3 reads CASSEGASGNTIYF. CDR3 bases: TGTGCCAGCAGCGAAGGGGCATCTGGAAACACCATATATTTT.

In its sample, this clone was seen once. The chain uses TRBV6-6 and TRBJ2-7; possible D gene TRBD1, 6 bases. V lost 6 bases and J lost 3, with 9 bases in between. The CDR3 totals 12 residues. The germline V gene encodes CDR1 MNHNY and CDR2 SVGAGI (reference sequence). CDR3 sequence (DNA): TGTGCCAGCAGGGACAGTAGCTACGAGCAGTACTTC. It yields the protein CASRDSSYEQYF.

The DNA of the CDR3 is TGTGCCAGCACAGAAGTCACAGATACGCAGTATTTT. It translates to CASTEVTDTQYF. The rearrangement joins TRBV6-1 to TRBJ2-3; D is unclear. This CDR3 is 12 amino acids long. Looked up from germline, CDR1 is MNHNS and CDR2 is SASEGT. Trimming stripped 7 bases from V and 2 bases from J, with 7 bases between.

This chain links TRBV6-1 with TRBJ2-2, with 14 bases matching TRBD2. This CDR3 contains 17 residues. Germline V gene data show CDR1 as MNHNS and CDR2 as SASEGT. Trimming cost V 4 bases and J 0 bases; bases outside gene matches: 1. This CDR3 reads CASSATSGGANTGELFF. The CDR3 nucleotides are TGTGCCAGCAGTGCGACTAGCGGGGGGGCGAACACCGGGGAGCTGTTTTTT.

The CDR3 DNA reads TGCGCCAGCAGCCAGGCTAGCGGGGCCAGCACAGATACGCAGTATTTT. This sequence encodes CASSQASGASTDTQYF. This chain connects TRBV4-1 to TRBJ2-3; 9 bases line up with TRBD2. CDR3 size: 16 residues. The germline V gene encodes CDR1 MGHRA and CDR2 YSYEKL. Germline trimming cut 3 bases from V and 0 bases from J; bases unmatched to any gene: 4.

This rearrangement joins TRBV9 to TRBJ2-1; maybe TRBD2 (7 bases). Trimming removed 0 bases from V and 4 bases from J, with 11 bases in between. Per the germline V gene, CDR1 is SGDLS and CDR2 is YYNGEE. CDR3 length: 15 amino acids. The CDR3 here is CASSVGAGAYNEQFF. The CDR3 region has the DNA TGTGCCAGCAGCGTAGGGGCGGGGGCGTACAATGAGCAGTTCTTC.

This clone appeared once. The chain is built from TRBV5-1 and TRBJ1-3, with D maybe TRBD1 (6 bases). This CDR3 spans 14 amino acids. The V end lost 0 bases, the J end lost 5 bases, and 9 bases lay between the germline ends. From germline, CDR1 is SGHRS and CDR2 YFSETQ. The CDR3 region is CASSLDRDRNTIYF. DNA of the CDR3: TGCGCCAGCAGCTTGGACAGGGACCGAAACACCATATATTTT.

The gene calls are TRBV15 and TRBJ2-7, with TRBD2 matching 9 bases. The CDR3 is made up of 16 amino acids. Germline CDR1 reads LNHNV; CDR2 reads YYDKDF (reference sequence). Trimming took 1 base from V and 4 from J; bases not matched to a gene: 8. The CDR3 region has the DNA TGTGCCACCAGCAGAGCCGGTAGCGGGGGCATTTACGAGCAGTACTTC. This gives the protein CATSRAGSGGIYEQYF.

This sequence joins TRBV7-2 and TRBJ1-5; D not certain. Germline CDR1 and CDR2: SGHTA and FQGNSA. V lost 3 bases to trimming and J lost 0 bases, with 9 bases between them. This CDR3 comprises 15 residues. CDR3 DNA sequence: TGTGCCAGCAGCTTTACCGGTAATAGCAATCAGCCCCAGCATTTT. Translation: CASSFTGNSNQPQHF.

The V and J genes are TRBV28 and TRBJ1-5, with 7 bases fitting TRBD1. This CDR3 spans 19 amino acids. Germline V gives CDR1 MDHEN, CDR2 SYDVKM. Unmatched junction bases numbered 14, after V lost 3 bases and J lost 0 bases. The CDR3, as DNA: TGTGCCAGCAGTTTGACCCTTCTACAGGGGACTTATAGCAATCAGCCCCAGCATTTT. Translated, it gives CASSLTLLQGTYSNQPQHF. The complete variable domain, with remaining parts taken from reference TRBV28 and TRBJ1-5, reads DVKVTQSSRYLVKRTGEKVFLECVQDMDHENMFWYRQDPGLGLRLIYFSYDVKMKEKGDIPEGYSVSREKKERFSLILESASTNQTSMYLCASSLTLLQGTYSNQPQHFGDGTRLSIL.

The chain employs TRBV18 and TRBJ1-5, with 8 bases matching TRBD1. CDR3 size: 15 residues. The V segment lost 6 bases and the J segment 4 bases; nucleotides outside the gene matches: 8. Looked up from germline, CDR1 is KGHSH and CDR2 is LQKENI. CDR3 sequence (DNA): TGTGCCAGCTCGATACAGGGGGATCGAAATCAGCCCCAGCATTTT. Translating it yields CASSIQGDRNQPQHF.

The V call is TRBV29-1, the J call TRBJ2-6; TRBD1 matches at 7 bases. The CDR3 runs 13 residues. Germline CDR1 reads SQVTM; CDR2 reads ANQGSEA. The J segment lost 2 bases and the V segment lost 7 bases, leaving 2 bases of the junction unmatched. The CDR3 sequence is CSAGTAGANVLTF. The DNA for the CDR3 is TGCAGCGCAGGGACAGCTGGGGCCAACGTCCTGACTTTC.

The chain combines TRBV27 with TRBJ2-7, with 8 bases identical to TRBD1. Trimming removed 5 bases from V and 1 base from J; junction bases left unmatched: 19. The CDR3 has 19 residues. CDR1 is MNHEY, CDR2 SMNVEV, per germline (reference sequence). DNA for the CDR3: TGTGCCAGCAGTCCCTACCCCACAATATTGGACAGGGTTTCCTACGAGCAGTACTTC. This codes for CASSPYPTILDRVSYEQYF.

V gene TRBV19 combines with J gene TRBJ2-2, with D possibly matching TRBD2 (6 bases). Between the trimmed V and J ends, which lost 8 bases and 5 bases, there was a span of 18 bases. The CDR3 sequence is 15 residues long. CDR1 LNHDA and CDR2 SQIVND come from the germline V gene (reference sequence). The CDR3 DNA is TGTGCCAGTCATTCCCTCCGAGCGGGTACCGGGGAGCTGTTTTTT. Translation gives CASHSLRAGTGELFF.

CDR3 residues: CASSDGGLAGNEQFF. The CDR3 DNA sequence: TGTGCCAGCAGTGATGGGGGACTAGCGGGCAATGAGCAGTTCTTC. This sequence joins TRBV25-1 and TRBJ2-1, with TRBD2 identical over 12 bases. This CDR3 is 15 amino acids long. CDR1 is MGHDK and CDR2 is SYGVNS in the germline V gene. The V segment lost 3 bases and the J segment 6 bases; nucleotides outside the gene matches: 3. Filled out from reference TRBV25-1 and TRBJ2-1, the complete variable domain reads EADIYQTPRYLVIGTGKKITLECSQTMGHDKMYWYQQDPGMELHLIHYSYGVNSTEKGDLSSESTVSRIRTEHFPLTLESARPSHTSQYLCASSDGGLAGNEQFFGPGTRLTVL.

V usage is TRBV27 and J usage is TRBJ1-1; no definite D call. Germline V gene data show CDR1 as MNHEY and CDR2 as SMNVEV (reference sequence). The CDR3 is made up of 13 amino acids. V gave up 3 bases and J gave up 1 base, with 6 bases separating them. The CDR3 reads CASSFTSNTEAFF. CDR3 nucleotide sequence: TGTGCCAGCAGTTTCACATCGAACACTGAAGCTTTCTTT.

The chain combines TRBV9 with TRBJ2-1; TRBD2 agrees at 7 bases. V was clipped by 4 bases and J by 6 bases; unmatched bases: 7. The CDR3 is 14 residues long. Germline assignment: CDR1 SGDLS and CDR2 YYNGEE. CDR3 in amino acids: CASSLGLVFNEQFF. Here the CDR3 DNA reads TGTGCCAGCAGCTTAGGACTAGTTTTCAATGAGCAGTTCTTC.

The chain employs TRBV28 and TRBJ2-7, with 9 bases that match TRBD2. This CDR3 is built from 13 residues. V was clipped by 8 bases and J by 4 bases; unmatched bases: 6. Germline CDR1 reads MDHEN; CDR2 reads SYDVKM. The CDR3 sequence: CASGTSYIYEQYF. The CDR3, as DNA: TGTGCCAGCGGGACTAGCTATATTTACGAGCAGTACTTC.

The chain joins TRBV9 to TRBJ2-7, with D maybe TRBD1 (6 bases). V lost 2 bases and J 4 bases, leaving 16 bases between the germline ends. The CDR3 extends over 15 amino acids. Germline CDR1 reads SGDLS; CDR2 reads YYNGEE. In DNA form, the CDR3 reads TGTGCCAGCAGCGTTGGATCAGGGGTTTCGTACGAGCAGTACTTC. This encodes CASSVGSGVSYEQYF.